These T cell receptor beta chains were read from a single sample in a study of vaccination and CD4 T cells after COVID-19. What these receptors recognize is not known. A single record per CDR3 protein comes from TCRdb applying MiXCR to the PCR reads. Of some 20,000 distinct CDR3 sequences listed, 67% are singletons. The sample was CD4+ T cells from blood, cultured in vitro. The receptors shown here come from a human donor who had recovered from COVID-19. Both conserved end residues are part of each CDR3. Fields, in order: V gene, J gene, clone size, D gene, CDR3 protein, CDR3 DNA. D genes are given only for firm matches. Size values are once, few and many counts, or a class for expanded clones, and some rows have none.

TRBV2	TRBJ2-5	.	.	CASSVDSQETQYF	TGTGCCAGCAGTGTGGACAGCCAAGAGACCCAGTACTTC
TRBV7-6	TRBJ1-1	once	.	CASSLLNLERNTEAFF	TGTGCTAGCAGCCTACTTAATTTGGAAAGGAACACTGAAGCTTTCTTT
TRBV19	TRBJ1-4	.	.	CASSGGPNYQGEKLFF	TGTGCCAGTAGTGGGGGACCGAATTACCAGGGCGAAAAACTGTTTTTT
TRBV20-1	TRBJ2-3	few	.	CSARDRSSRTDTQYF	TGCAGTGCTAGAGATCGCAGTTCCCGCACAGATACGCAGTATTTT
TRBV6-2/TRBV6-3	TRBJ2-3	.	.	CASSWAALRGTDTQYF	TGTGCCAGCAGTTGGGCCGCACTTAGGGGCACAGATACGCAGTATTTT
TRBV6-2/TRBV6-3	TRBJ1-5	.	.	CASSYFPGQPQHF	TGTGCCAGCAGTTACTTTCCGGGACAGCCCCAGCATTTT
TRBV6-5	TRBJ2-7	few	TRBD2	CASSLGSGSSGRREQYF	TGTGCCAGCAGTTTAGGATCGGGGAGTAGCGGGAGGCGGGAGCAGTACTTC
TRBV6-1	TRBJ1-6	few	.	CASIDGGYNSPLHF	TGTGCCAGCATCGACGGGGGTTATAATTCACCCCTCCACTTT
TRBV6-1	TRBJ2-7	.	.	CASAYRDGKDEQYF	TGTGCCAGCGCGTACCGGGACGGTAAGGACGAGCAGTACTTC
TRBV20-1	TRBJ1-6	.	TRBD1	CSPKGQGNDNSPLHF	TGCAGTCCAAAGGGACAGGGGAACGATAATTCACCCCTCCACTTT
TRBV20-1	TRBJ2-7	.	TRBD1	CSAPDPGGRSYEQYF	TGCAGTGCGCCCGATCCAGGGGGCCGATCCTACGAGCAGTACTTC
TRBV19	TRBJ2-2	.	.	CASSPEGRSSGELFF	TGTGCCAGTAGCCCAGAAGGCAGGTCGTCCGGGGAGCTGTTTTTT
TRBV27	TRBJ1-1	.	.	CASSFNSGASVFF	TGTGCCAGCAGTTTTAACTCCGGGGCCAGTGTTTTCTTT
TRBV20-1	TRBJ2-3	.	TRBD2	CGATIAGGPSQYF	TGCGGTGCTACTATAGCGGGAGGGCCCTCGCAGTATTTT
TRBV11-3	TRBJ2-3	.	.	CASSLDGGTDTQYF	TGTGCCAGCAGCTTAGATGGTGGGACAGATACGCAGTATTTT
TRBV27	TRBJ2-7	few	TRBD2	CASSSLRGSPYEQYF	TGTGCCAGCAGTTCCCTCCGCGGGAGTCCCTACGAGCAGTACTTC
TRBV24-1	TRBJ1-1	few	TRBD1	CATSPRDRGHGTEAFF	TGTGCCACCAGCCCCCGGGACAGGGGGCATGGCACTGAAGCTTTCTTT
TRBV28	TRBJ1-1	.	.	CASSPGVTEAFF	TGTGCCAGCAGTCCTGGAGTCACTGAAGCTTTCTTT
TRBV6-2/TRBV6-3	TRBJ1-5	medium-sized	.	CASSGGWYSNQPQHF	TGTGCCAGCTCGGGGGGCTGGTATAGCAATCAGCCCCAGCATTTT
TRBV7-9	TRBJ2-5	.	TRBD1	CASSLSRQGWGETQYF	TGTGCCAGCAGCTTATCCCGACAGGGGTGGGGAGAGACCCAGTACTTC
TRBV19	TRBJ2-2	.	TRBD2	CASSPRGSGNGELFF	TGTGCCAGTAGTCCCCGGGGTAGCGGGAACGGGGAGCTGTTTTTT
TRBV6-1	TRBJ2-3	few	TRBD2	CASSDEAGGQLDTQYF	TGTGCCAGCAGTGACGAGGCGGGAGGGCAGTTAGATACGCAGTATTTT
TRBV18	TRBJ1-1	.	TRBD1	CASSPRTGTNTNTEAFF	TGTGCCAGCTCACCACGGACAGGGACCAACACGAACACTGAAGCTTTCTTT
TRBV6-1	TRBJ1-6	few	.	CASRVRGNSPLHF	TGTGCCAGCAGGGTCAGGGGAAATTCACCCCTCCACTTT
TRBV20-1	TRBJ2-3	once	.	CSARLASISTDTQYF	TGCAGTGCTAGACTAGCGAGTATTAGCACAGATACGCAGTATTTT
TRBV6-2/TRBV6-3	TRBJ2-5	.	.	CASSYRMRGETQYF	TGTGCCAGCAGTTACCGGATGAGGGGAGAGACCCAGTACTTC
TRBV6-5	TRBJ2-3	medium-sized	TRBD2	CASSYYSPITLAGVYVRTDTQYF	TGTGCCAGCAGTTACTATTCGCCCATTACCCTAGCGGGAGTCTACGTGAGGACAGATACGCAGTATTTT